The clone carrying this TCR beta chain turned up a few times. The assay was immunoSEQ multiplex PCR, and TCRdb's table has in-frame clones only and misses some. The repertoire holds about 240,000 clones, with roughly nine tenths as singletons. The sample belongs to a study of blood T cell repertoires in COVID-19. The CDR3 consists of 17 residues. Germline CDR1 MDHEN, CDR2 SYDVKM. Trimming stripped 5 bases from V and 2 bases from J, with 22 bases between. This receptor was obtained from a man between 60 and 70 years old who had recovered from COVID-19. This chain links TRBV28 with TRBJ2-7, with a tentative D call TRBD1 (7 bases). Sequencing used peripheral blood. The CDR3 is CASSPRQGWAGTYEQYF. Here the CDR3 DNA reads TGTGCCAGCAGTCCCAGACAGGGTTGGGCGGGAACCTACGAGCAGTACTTC.